The present T cell receptor beta chain was sequenced within a study of blood T cell repertoires in COVID-19. Clones were sequenced by immunoSEQ multiplex PCR, and TCRdb holds only the in-frame ones, with some missing. The sample has a few hundred thousand clones, roughly 83% seen once. The study assigned cohorts using participant-reported clinical history. CDR3 length: 16 amino acids. CDR1 and CDR2 (germline): LNHDA, SQIVND (reference sequence). The V and J ends lost 3 bases and 0 bases respectively, with 11 bases between them. The genes are TRBV19 and TRBJ2-2, with D possibly matching TRBD2 (5 bases). The sequencing sample was made of PBMCs or T cells enriched from blood (not recorded which). The sequence was obtained from a woman aged 40 to 49 with acute COVID-19. CDR3 in amino acids: CASSIPTGANTGELFF. CDR3 sequence (DNA): TGTGCCAGTAGTATCCCGACCGGGGCGAACACCGGGGAGCTGTTTTTT.